This T cell receptor beta chain was identified in a study of beta chain features in type 1 diabetes listed by TCRdb under 2018. With respect to the entire study: No differences in mean age, gender distribution, total cell number or subset yield were found between patients and healthy donors. A total of about 100 million sorted cells were examined across all samples, and RNA yield correlated strongly with the number of cells per subset. The study compared TCRB repertoires of sorted circulating CD4+ T cell subsets between recently diagnosed type 1 diabetes patients and matched healthy donors. Naive and central memory subsets were obtained from all 28 donors, but regulatory and stem cell-like memory subsets were isolated from only 8 patients and roughly 8 healthy donors. Overall study results and their limits: Type 1 diabetes patients showed a moderate but significant shortening of TCRB CDR3 length in all four CD4+ subsets. Because small numbers of individuals were included in the HLA sub-analyses, any influence of HLA type on TCRB rearrangement was left unresolved. At VDJ recombination sites, patients with type 1 diabetes made fewer insertions and deleted more nucleotides, a pattern implying thymic rearrangement abnormalities. Shorter templates might be favored by PCR, yet because patient and control samples were amplified and corrected together, any such skew would affect both groups equally. Naive, central memory and regulatory TCRB repertoires appeared to be more alike among patients than among healthy donors. Because cDNA was sequenced instead of genomic DNA, highly expressing activated cells could be over-represented, though the groups showed no difference in activation or CD3 levels.

The entire amount of isolated RNA was reverse transcribed using the High Capacity cDNA Reverse Transcription Kit, so the sequenced TCRB transcripts were expressed ones. Deep immunoSEQ sequencing was performed on naive, central memory and regulatory T cell samples, with an average of roughly 3.3 million total reads per sample. Sorted cells were lysed in RLT buffer and RNA was extracted with DNase-treated RNeasy Micro or Mini kits, depending on cell number. To prevent cross-contamination, each cell subset was processed individually, whereas patient and healthy donor samples were processed jointly. The immunoSEQ multiplex PCR was used to amplify TCRB sequences from cDNA, generating 87-bp fragments that spanned the CDR3 region. The amplicons were sequenced using the Illumina HiSeq platform. The study's own analysis went as follows. Synthetic template baselines were used to correct PCR bias computationally, reads within Hamming distance 2 were collapsed together, and singletons that could not be merged were discarded. Reads were aligned against IMGT to assign V, D and J genes, CDR3 length and insertions or deletions at six rearrangement sites. Clonotype counts were normalized to sorted cell number within each subset before computing true diversity and Gini coefficients with the tcR R package. The overlap coefficient, calculated on TCRB nucleotide sequences, was used to quantify repertoire sharing. Sourced from immuneACCESS, this table was stored by TCRdb with only in-frame sequences that have V and J called. A share of the clones is absent; for the studies checked, an unresolved V gene accounts for under half, and the remainder has no known explanation. Clonal size and the V and J genes are those of that table, whereas D and trimming came from the DNA. The sample yields about 210,000 clones; around 9.9% were counted once. The top ten hold 1% to 1.5% of the sample.

A single peripheral blood draw of roughly 0.11 L on average was collected from each donor into heparinised tubes. Naive, central memory, regulatory and stem cell-like memory CD4+ T cells were sorted on a BD FACSAria II using a panel including CD45RO, CCR7, CD25, CD127, CD95 and CD27. All sorted populations exceeded 95% purity. PBMCs were isolated right away by Lymphoprep density gradient centrifugation and were stained directly, without culture. So that batch effects would be minimized, each experiment stained and sorted samples in pairs, pairing one healthy donor with one patient. Worth noting for this clone: Its cognate antigen has yet to be identified. The input lacks base qualities; no much larger clone sits a single base away.

Looking up the germline V gene yields CDR1 LGHNA and CDR2 YSLEER. Relative to germline, V is missing 3 bases and J is missing 8 bases, with 14 bases of the junction outside any gene match. Spanning cysteine to phenylalanine, the CDR3 consists of 16 amino acids. Just the 48-base CDR3 DNA is kept, in frame starting at base 1. The clonotype was recovered from a man aged 18 to 29 in good health. Sequences were obtained from central memory CD4+ T cells from blood. The V gene is TRBV4-3 and the J gene is TRBJ2-7, with TRBD2 identical over 9 junction bases. The sequenced DNA is TGCGCCAGCAGCCACATGCCGGCTAGCGGGACCGAACAGCAGTACTTC. This is translated as CASSHMPASGTEQQYF.